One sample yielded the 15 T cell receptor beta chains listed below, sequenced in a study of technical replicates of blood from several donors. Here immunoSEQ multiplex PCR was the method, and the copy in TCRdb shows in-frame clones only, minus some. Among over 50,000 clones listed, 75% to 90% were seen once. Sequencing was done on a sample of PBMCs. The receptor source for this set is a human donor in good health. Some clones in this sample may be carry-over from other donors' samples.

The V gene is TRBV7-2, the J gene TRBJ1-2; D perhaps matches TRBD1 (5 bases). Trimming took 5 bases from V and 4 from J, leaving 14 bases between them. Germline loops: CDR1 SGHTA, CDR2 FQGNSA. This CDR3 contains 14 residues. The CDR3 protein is CASSPVVGVYGYTF. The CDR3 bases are TGTGCCAGCAGCCCAGTTGTAGGGGTCTATGGCTACACCTTC. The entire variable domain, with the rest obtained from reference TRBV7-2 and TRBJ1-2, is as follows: GAGVSQSPSNKVTEKGKDVELRCDPISGHTALYWYRQSLGQGLEFLIYFQGNSAPDKSGLPSDRFSAERTGGSVSTLTIQRTQQEDSAVYLCASSPVVGVYGYTFGSGTRLTVV.

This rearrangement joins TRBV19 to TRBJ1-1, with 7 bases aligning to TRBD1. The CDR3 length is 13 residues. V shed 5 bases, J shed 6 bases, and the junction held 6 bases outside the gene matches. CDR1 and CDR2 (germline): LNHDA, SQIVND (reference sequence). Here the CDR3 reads CASSSPGQSEAFF. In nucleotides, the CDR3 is TGTGCCAGTAGTTCCCCGGGACAGTCTGAAGCTTTCTTT.

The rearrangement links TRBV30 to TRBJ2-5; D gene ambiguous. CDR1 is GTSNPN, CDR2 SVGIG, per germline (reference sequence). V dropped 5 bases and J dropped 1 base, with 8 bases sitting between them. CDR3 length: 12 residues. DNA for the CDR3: TGTGCCTGGGAACAGTTCCAAGAGACCCAGTACTTC. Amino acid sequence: CAWEQFQETQYF.

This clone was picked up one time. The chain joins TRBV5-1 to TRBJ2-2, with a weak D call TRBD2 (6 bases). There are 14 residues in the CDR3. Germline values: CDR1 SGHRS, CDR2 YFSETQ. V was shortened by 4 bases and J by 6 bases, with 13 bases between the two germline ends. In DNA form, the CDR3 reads TGCGCCAGCAGCCCGGACGGGAGCCCCGGGGAGCTGTTTTTT. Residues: CASSPDGSPGELFF.

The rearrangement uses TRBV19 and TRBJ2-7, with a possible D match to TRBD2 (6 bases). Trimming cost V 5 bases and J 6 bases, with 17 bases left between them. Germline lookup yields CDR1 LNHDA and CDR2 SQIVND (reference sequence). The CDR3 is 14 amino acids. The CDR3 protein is CASSSWDREPEQYF. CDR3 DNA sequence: TGTGCCAGTAGTTCCTGGGACCGGGAGCCCGAGCAGTACTTC.

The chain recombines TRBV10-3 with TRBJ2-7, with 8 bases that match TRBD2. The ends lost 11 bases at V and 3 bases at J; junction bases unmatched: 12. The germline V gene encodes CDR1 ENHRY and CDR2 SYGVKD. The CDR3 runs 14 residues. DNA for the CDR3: TGTGCCGTCAATCCGGGGCGGGGGGACTACGAGCAGTACTTC. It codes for CAVNPGRGDYEQYF.

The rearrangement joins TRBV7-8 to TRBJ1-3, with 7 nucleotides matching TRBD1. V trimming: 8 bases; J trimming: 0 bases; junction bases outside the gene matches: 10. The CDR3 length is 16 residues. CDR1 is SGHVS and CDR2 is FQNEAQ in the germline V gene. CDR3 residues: CASGDPGQISGNTIYF. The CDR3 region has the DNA TGTGCCAGCGGGGACCCGGGACAGATCTCTGGAAACACCATATATTTT.

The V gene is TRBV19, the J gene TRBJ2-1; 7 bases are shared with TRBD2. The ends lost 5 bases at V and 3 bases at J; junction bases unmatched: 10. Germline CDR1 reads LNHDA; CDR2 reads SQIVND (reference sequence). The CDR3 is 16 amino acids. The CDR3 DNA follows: TGTGCCAGTAGTGGCGCGCCGGGACTATTCTACAATGAGCAGTTCTTC. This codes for CASSGAPGLFYNEQFF. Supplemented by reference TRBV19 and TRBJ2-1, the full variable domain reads DGGITQSPKYLFRKEGQNVTLSCEQNLNHDAMYWYRQDPGQGLRLIYYSQIVNDFQKGDIAEGYSVSREKKESFPLTVTSAQKNPTAFYLCASSGAPGLFYNEQFFGPGTRLTVL.

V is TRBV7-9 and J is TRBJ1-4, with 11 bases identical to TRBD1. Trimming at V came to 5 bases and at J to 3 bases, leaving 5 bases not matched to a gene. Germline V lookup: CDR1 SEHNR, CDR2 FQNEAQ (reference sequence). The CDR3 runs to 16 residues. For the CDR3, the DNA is TGTGCCAGCAGCGAGGACAGGGGGCTGGCTAATGAAAAACTGTTTTTT. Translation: CASSEDRGLANEKLFF. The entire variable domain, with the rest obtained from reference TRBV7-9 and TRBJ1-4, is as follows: DTGVSQNPRHKITKRGQNVTFRCDPISEHNRLYWYRQTLGQGPEFLTYFQNEAQLEKSRLLSDRFSAERPKGSFSTLEIQRTEQGDSAMYLCASSEDRGLANEKLFFGSGTQLSVL.

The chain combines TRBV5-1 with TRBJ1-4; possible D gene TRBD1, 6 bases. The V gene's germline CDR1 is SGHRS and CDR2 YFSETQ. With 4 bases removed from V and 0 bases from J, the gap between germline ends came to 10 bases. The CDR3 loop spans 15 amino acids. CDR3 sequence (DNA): TGCGCCAGCAGCACTGGGACACCAACTAATGAAAAACTGTTTTTT. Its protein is CASSTGTPTNEKLFF.

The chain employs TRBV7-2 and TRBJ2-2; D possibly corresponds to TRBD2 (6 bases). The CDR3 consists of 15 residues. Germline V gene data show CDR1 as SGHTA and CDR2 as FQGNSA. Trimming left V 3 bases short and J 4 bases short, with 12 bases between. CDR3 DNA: TGTGCCAGCAGCTTGAGACTAGTAGGCACCGGGGAGCTGTTTTTT. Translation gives CASSLRLVGTGELFF. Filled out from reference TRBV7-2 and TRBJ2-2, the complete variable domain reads GAGVSQSPSNKVTEKGKDVELRCDPISGHTALYWYRQSLGQGLEFLIYFQGNSAPDKSGLPSDRFSAERTGGSVSTLTIQRTQQEDSAVYLCASSLRLVGTGELFFGEGSRLTVL.

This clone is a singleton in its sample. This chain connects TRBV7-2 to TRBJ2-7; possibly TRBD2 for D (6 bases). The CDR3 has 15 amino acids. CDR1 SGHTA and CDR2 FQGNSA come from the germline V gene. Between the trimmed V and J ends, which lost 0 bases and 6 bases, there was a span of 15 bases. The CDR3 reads CASSLALPGLSEQYF. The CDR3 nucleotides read TGTGCCAGCAGCTTAGCGTTGCCGGGACTCTCCGAGCAGTACTTC.

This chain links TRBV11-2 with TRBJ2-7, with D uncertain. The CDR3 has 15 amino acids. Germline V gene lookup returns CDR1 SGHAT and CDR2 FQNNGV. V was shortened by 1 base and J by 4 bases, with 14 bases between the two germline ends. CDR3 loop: CASSLGGALLYEQYF. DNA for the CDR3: TGTGCCAGCAGCTTAGGCGGAGCCCTATTGTACGAGCAGTACTTC. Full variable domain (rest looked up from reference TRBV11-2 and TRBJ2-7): EAGVAQSPRYKIIEKRQSVAFWCNPISGHATLYWYQQILGQGPKLLIQFQNNGVVDDSQLPKDRFSAERLKGVDSTLKIQPAKLEDSAVYLCASSLGGALLYEQYFGPGTRLTVT.

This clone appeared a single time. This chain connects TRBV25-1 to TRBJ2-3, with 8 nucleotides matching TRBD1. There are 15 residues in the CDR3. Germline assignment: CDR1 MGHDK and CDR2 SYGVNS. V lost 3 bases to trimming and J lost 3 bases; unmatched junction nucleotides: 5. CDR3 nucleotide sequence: TGTGCCAGCAGTGACCCGGGACAGGCTACAGATACGCAGTATTTT. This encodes CASSDPGQATDTQYF.

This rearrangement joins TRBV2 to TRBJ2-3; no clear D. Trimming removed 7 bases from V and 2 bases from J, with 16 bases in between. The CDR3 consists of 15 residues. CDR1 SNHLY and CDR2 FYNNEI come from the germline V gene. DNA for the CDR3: TGTGCCAGCACCCTACGGAGAGGAAACACAGATACGCAGTATTTT. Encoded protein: CASTLRRGNTDTQYF.